These T cell receptor beta chains were read from a single sample in a study of T cell repertoires in cytomegalovirus infection. Via MiXCR, TCRdb re-called the reads, giving one row per CDR3 protein. The data show around 130,000 distinct CDR3 sequences, with roughly 9% seen just once and around 9.1% held by the top ten. What was sequenced was PBMCs. The receptors stem from a human donor in good health (CMV status not recorded). Some clones in this sample may be carry-over from other donors' samples. CDR3s include the opening cysteine and the closing phenylalanine or tryptophan.

TRBJ2-1,15,TRBV4-1,CASSQVSGVWNEQFF
TRBJ2-1,15,TRBV28,CASSLTFSSYNEQFF
TRBJ1-5,14,TRBV5-5,CASALFFSDQPQHF
TRBJ2-7,14,TRBV6-6,CASSYSGSPYEQYF
TRBJ1-1,13,TRBV7-8,CASRLTVDTEAFF
TRBJ2-3,16,TRBV19,CASSTFPGLAEDTQYF
TRBJ2-7,14,TRBV7-2,CASSSGRGSYEQYF
TRBJ2-3,15,TRBV12-3/TRBV12-4,CASSSNRGRADTQYF
TRBJ2-3,15,TRBV7-2,CASSLGGGGGDTQYF
TRBJ1-5,18,TRBV6-2/TRBV6-3,CASTYNRGQGYSNQPQHF
TRBJ2-2,16,TRBV5-4,CASSRRTGLNTGELFF
TRBJ2-2,18,TRBV7-9,CASSDPTSGGLNTGELFF
TRBJ1-1,14,TRBV28,CASSLQGKNTEAFF
TRBJ1-3,17,TRBV7-2,CASSPKAPSTGPHTIYF
TRBJ2-1,11,TRBV20-1,CGATGYNEQFF
TRBJ2-3,13,TRBV12-3/TRBV12-4,CASSLGGADTQYF
TRBJ2-5,12,TRBV7-2,CASSFFQETQYF
TRBJ2-6,17,TRBV3-1,CASSQDGAGAGANVLTF
TRBJ1-5,14,TRBV7-2,CASSPDRGPRPQHF
TRBJ2-1,13,TRBV2,CASSGDRPNEQFF